One sample yielded the 10 T cell receptor beta chains listed below, sequenced in a study of beta chain features in type 1 diabetes. General observations from the study: Shortening that was moderate but significant affected the TCRB CDR3s of Type 1 diabetes patients in all four CD4+ subsets.

The antigens these receptors bind are not known. The entirety of the isolated RNA underwent reverse transcription, so expressed TCRB transcripts were sequenced. Repertoires were generated with immunoSEQ multiplex PCR, while TCRdb's copy carries only in-frame clones and drops some. The table has 300,000 to 350,000 clones, approximately 9.9% seen once. Sequencing was done on a sample of central memory CD4+ T cells from blood. These receptors all stem from a man under 40 with type 1 diabetes.

The table lists this clone with a few counts. The chain joins TRBV5-4 to TRBJ1-2, with 9 bases aligning to TRBD1. V lost 4 bases to trimming and J lost 6 bases; unmatched junction nucleotides: 7. In germline, CDR1 is SGHNT, CDR2 YYREEE (reference sequence). The CDR3 extends over 14 amino acids. CDR3 in amino acids: CASSSARDRDGYTF. The CDR3 region has the DNA TGTGCCAGCAGCAGCGCCCGGGACAGGGATGGCTACACCTTC.

This clone was found a few times. J is TRBJ2-7 and V is TRBV19; 9 bases agree with TRBD1. The germline CDR1 and CDR2 sequences are LNHDA and SQIVND (reference sequence). The CDR3 has 14 residues. After removal of 5 bases from V and 5 bases from J, the junction contained 7 bases not matched to a gene. CDR3 sequence (DNA): TGTGCCAGTAGTCCCCGGGACAGGGTCGACGAGCAGTACTTC. Amino acids: CASSPRDRVDEQYF.

This clone was detected only a few times. This sequence joins TRBV10-3 and TRBJ1-4, with 9 bases fitting TRBD1. V lost 6 bases to trimming and J lost 8 bases; unmatched junction nucleotides: 7. Germline V lookup: CDR1 ENHRY, CDR2 SYGVKD. The CDR3 is 14 amino acids. The CDR3 nucleotides read TGTGCCATCAGGCCCGGGACAGGGAACGAAAAACTGTTTTTT. As protein: CAIRPGTGNEKLFF.

This chain links TRBV10-1 with TRBJ2-2, with unresolved D. The CDR3 extends over 13 amino acids. Germline CDR1 reads WNHNN; CDR2 reads SYGVQD (reference sequence). Trimming removed 3 bases at V and 0 bases at J, with 2 bases between. CDR3 in amino acids: CASSDSNTGELFF. CDR3 sequence (DNA): TGCGCCAGCAGTGATTCGAACACCGGGGAGCTGTTTTTT.

The chain uses TRBV28 and TRBJ2-6, with D possibly being TRBD1 (5 bases). This CDR3 spans 15 amino acids. Germline V gene lookup returns CDR1 MDHEN and CDR2 SYDVKM. V gave up 6 bases and J gave up 4 bases, with 13 bases separating them. CDR3 in amino acids: CASRGQGSGANVLTF. CDR3 DNA: TGTGCCAGCAGGGGTCAGGGAAGCGGGGCCAACGTCCTGACTTTC.

The V and J genes are TRBV7-2 and TRBJ1-1, with no clear D. Germline CDR1 SGHTA, CDR2 FQGNSA. The CDR3 spans 14 residues. Trimming shortened V by 5 bases and J by 2 bases, and 12 bases separated the two germline ends. CDR3 in amino acids: CASSPILLNTEAFF. DNA of the CDR3: TGTGCCAGCAGCCCCATTCTTCTCAACACTGAAGCTTTCTTT.

The chain combines TRBV2 with TRBJ2-4; no definite D call. This CDR3 has 15 amino acids. Germline-derived CDR1 and CDR2 are SNHLY and FYNNEI. V lost 5 bases and J 0 bases, leaving 11 bases between the germline ends. This chain's CDR3 is CASSTAGLAKNIQYF. As DNA, the CDR3 is TGTGCCAGCAGTACGGCAGGCTTAGCCAAAAACATTCAGTACTTC.

This rearrangement joins TRBV28 to TRBJ2-5; D call uncertain. The CDR3 runs 14 residues. Germline V gene lookup returns CDR1 MDHEN and CDR2 SYDVKM. The V and J ends lost 4 bases and 2 bases respectively, with 11 bases between them. The CDR3 is CASSSPAVQETQYF. In nucleotides, the CDR3 is TGTGCCAGCAGTTCCCCAGCAGTTCAAGAGACCCAGTACTTC.

The V call is TRBV25-1, the J call TRBJ2-5, with TRBD2 matching over 10 bases. CDR1 and CDR2 from the germline V gene are MGHDK and SYGVNS. The CDR3 loop spans 15 amino acids. The trim removed 3 bases at V and 3 bases at J, leaving 4 bases unmatched. The CDR3 protein is CASSDPGTSEETQYF. The CDR3 coding sequence is TGTGCCAGCAGTGACCCCGGGACTAGCGAAGAGACCCAGTACTTC.

The rearrangement links TRBV4-1 to TRBJ1-5; a possible D gene is TRBD1 (5 bases). This CDR3 region has 14 residues. Germline V gene sequence: CDR1 MGHRA, CDR2 YSYEKL. The germline V and J ends were trimmed by 5 bases and 5 bases, with 13 bases remaining between them. The CDR3 sequence: CASSSTEGDQPQHF. The CDR3 nucleotides read TGCGCCAGCAGCTCGACAGAGGGAGATCAGCCCCAGCATTTT.